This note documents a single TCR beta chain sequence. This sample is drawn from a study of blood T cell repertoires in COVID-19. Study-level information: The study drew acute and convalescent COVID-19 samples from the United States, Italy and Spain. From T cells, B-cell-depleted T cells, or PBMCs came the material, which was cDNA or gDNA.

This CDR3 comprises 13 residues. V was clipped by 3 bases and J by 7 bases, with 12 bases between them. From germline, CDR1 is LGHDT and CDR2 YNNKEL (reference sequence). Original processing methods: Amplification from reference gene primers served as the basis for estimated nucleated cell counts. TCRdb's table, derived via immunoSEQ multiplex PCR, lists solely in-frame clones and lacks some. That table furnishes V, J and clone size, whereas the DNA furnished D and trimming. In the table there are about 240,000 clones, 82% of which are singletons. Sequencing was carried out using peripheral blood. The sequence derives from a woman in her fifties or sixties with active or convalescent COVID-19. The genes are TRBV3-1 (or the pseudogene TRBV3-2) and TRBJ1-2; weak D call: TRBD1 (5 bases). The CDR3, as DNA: TGTGCCAGCAGCCACGGGGGGATGAGTGGCTACACCTTC. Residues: CASSHGGMSGYTF.